This T cell receptor (beta chain) stems from a study of PD-L1 blockade in urothelial cancer. Study at large: As for prior chemotherapy regimens, patients had received 0 to 3. Analyzed time points were 3 weeks (second dose) and 6 weeks after therapy began.

As to this clone: Its target is not known.

Trimming cost V 6 bases and J 2 bases; bases outside gene matches: 3. This CDR3 spans 14 amino acids. CDR1 and CDR2 (germline): ENHRY, SYGVKD. Findings and caveats of the study: Pretreatment clonality of the blood TCR repertoire below the median was predictive of superior survival.

Repertoires were generated with immunoSEQ multiplex PCR, while TCRdb's copy carries only in-frame clones and drops some. The table records 25,000 to 30,000 clones, roughly 80% of them present only once. V is TRBV10-3 and J is TRBJ2-3; the match to TRBD2 covers 9 bases. The sample in question was PBMCs, obtained around atezolizumab (anti-PD-L1) treatment. The receptor was isolated from a man between 50 and 59 years old with urothelial cancer. CDR3 in amino acids: CAISSSGATDTQYF. In DNA, the CDR3 is TGTGCCATCAGCTCTAGCGGGGCCACAGATACGCAGTATTTT.